Following are 2 T cell receptor beta chains from one sample sequenced in a study of blood T cell repertoires in COVID-19. Measured with immunoSEQ multiplex PCR; TCRdb has only the in-frame clones, and not every one. The table lists some 140,000 clones, approximately 85% of them singletons. The sample was peripheral blood. The receptor source for this set is a man between 60 and 70 years old with COVID-19, enrolled during active disease.

This clone has only one observation. The same CDR3 is also encoded by other DNA sequences in this sample. V is TRBV9 and J is TRBJ2-7, with 7 bases lining up with TRBD1. Germline V gene sequence: CDR1 SGDLS, CDR2 YYNGEE. The CDR3 is 15 residues long. V lost 4 bases and J lost 4; bases outside the gene matches: 11. CDR3 protein: CASSPLPQGVYEQYF. CDR3 DNA sequence: TGTGCCAGCAGCCCCCTCCCCCAGGGGGTTTACGAGCAGTACTTC.

This chain links TRBV3-1 (or the pseudogene TRBV3-2) with TRBJ2-1; 9 positions agree with TRBD2. V gave up 3 bases and J gave up 6 bases; unmatched junction bases: 15. The CDR3 covers 18 residues. Germline lookup yields CDR1 LGHDT and CDR2 YNNKEL (reference sequence). The CDR3 here is CASSQVAGVGSASNEQFF. CDR3 nucleotide sequence: TGTGCCAGCAGCCAGGTAGCGGGAGTCGGATCCGCTAGCAATGAGCAGTTCTTC.